Sequencing of this TCR beta chain was carried out in a study of cytomegalovirus exposure and HLA in healthy donors. The PCR used 60 Vbeta and 13 Jbeta primers. Study processing details: Later, an analysis found about 80 million unique TCR beta chains, and some 10 million of these were shared. The repertoire was sequenced with immunoSEQ multiplex PCR; TCRdb's copy has only in-frame clones and lacks some. The V and J calls and the clone size are those of that table, but D and trimming were determined from the DNA. Counted here are 180,000 or so clones, 81% occurring once; the ten biggest clones make up 4% to 5%. There are 13 residues in the CDR3. The ends lost 4 bases at V and 8 bases at J; junction bases unmatched: 5. CDR1 is SEHNR, CDR2 FQNEAQ, per germline (reference sequence).

Input material: PBMCs. The J gene is TRBJ2-1, the V gene TRBV7-9; 7 bases are shared with TRBD2. This sequence was found in a woman younger than 35 in good health and CMV-seropositive. CDR3 nucleotides: TGTGCCAGCAGCTCGGGACTAACGCATGAGCAGTTCTTC. Residues: CASSSGLTHEQFF. Together with reference TRBV7-9 and TRBJ2-1, the CDR3 gives the full variable domain: DTGVSQNPRHKITKRGQNVTFRCDPISEHNRLYWYRQTLGQGPEFLTYFQNEAQLEKSRLLSDRFSAERPKGSFSTLEIQRTEQGDSAMYLCASSSGLTHEQFFGPGTRLTVL.